This T cell receptor (beta chain) was observed in a study of T cell responses to AZD1222 COVID-19 vaccine. The method was immunoSEQ multiplex PCR; TCRdb's version includes in-frame clones alone and lacks a portion of them. The sample lists around 99,000 clones, under 95% occurring once. Per the germline V gene, CDR1 is MRHNA and CDR2 is SNTAGT. This CDR3 is 17 amino acids long. Trimming cost V 7 bases and J 6 bases; bases outside gene matches: 15. Study-wide results and limits: A reported finding is that nearly half of spike-specific TCRs target unmutated variant regions.

With regard to this clone: Its antigen is undetermined.

The TCR originated in an adult in good health. The sequences come from peripheral blood, collected on day 0 of AZD1222 vaccination. The chain carries TRBV6-4 and TRBJ2-3, with TRBD2 matching 11 bases. CDR3 sequence: CASTRLAGTLRSDTQYF. The CDR3 DNA is TGTGCCAGCACCCGACTAGCGGGGACCCTTCGTTCCGATACGCAGTATTTT.